The following is a TCR beta chain sequence with its context. Its target is not known. This may be a read error, as it is one base from a much larger clone. Constant-region reverse primers amplified full-length variable regions, followed by semi-nested Nested Universal Primer A PCR. From the 5' RACE reads, TCRdb called clonotypes with MiXCR, one entry per CDR3 protein. The table records 10,000 or so distinct CDR3 sequences, roughly 25% of them present only once. General observations from the study: Tumor-infiltrating Treg TCR alpha and beta sequences overlapped most with tumor naive CD4+ T cells, then blood naive. Larger-cohort validation covered only one TCR beta V-J rearrangement.

The sorted Tregs were CD4+CD25+CD127-/low cells. This CDR3 region has 14 residues. Looked up from germline, CDR1 is DFQATT and CDR2 is SNEGSKA (reference sequence). This TCR came from a female donor with breast cancer. Sample: Tregs sorted from blood. The chain is built from TRBV20-1 and TRBJ1-5; TRBD1 might be the D (5 bases). The CDR3 DNA sequence: TGCTGTGCTGGGGTGGGGCTGACCAATCAGCCCCAGCATTTT. It codes for CCAGVGLTNQPQHF.